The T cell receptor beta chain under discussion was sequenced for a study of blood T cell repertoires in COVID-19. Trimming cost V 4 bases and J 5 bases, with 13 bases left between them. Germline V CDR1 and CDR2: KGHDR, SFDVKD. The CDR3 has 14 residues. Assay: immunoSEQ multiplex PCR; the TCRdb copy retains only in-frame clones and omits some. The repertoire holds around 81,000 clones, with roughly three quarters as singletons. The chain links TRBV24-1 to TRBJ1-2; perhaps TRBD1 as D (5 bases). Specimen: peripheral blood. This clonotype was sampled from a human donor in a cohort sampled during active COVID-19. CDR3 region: CATSEAGFSYGYTF. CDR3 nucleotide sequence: TGTGCCACCAGTGAGGCAGGGTTTTCGTATGGCTACACCTTC.